Below are 18 T cell receptor beta chains sequenced from a single sample in a study of vaccination and CD4 T cells after COVID-19. Cultured CD4+ T-cell DNA underwent Oncomine TCR Beta short-read sequencing. One entry per CDR3 protein, called by TCRdb with MiXCR from the PCR reads. The profile covers over 10,000 distinct CDR3 sequences, with almost 65% appearing a single time and more than 13% taken by the ten largest. Treatment defined: roughly 11-day PBMC culture with coronavirus spike peptide pools or control peptides (ViraFEST assay). These receptors have no known antigen. Sequences were obtained from CD4+ T cells from blood, cultured in vitro. These receptors were taken from a human donor who had recovered from COVID-19.

This rearrangement joins TRBV7-2 to TRBJ1-6; D gene uncertain. The CDR3 loop spans 16 amino acids. Trimming stripped 5 bases from V and 5 bases from J, with 16 bases between. Germline V gene data show CDR1 as SGHTA and CDR2 as FQGNSA. The CDR3 here is CASSIRASGNNSPLHF. CDR3 sequence (DNA): TGTGCCAGCAGCATCCGGGCCTCGGGAAATAATTCACCCCTCCACTTT.

This clonotype was picked up one time. The chain couples TRBV12-3 or TRBV12-4 to TRBJ1-4, with D perhaps matching TRBD1 (5 bases). Trimming removed 2 bases from V and 9 bases from J, with 13 bases in between. The CDR3 consists of 14 residues. Here the CDR3 reads CASSLRLGDQKLFF. The CDR3 DNA is TGTGCCAGCAGTTTACGGTTGGGGGACCAAAAACTGTTTTTT.

V gene TRBV6-1 combines with J gene TRBJ1-1; 9 bases map to TRBD1. In germline, CDR1 is MNHNS, CDR2 SASEGT. V lost 3 bases, J lost 1 base, and 9 bases stayed unmatched. This CDR3 has 17 amino acids. The CDR3 region has the DNA TGTGCCAGCAGTGACCCACAGGGGGCGAGAAGGAACACTGAAGCTTTCTTT. Protein product: CASSDPQGARRNTEAFF.

The CDR3 loop is CASSLEGQSYGYTF. The CDR3 DNA reads TGCGCCAGCAGCTTGGAGGGACAGTCCTATGGCTACACCTTC. This chain links TRBV5-1 with TRBJ1-2; 7 bases agree with TRBD1. The CDR3 contains 14 residues. J gave up 4 bases and V 0 bases, and 3 bases lay outside the gene matches. Looked up from germline, CDR1 is SGHRS and CDR2 is YFSETQ.

The table lists this clonotype with a count of one. The V call is TRBV20-1, the J call TRBJ2-3; 7 positions match TRBD1. The J segment lost 0 bases and the V segment lost 5 bases, leaving 5 bases of the junction unmatched. CDR1 and CDR2 from the germline V gene are DFQATT and SNEGSKA (reference sequence). The CDR3 has 14 amino acids. The CDR3 loop is CSALRQGSTDTQYF. The CDR3 DNA sequence: TGCAGTGCTCTCCGACAGGGAAGCACAGATACGCAGTATTTT.

The chain uses TRBV5-6 and TRBJ2-7; 7 nucleotides line up with TRBD2. Germline values: CDR1 SGHDT, CDR2 YYEEEE. With 3 bases clipped from V and 7 bases from J, the junction kept 16 bases outside the gene matches. The CDR3 is 16 amino acids. CDR3 in DNA: TGTGCCAGCAGCTCAGGAGGTGGGGACCGGGGGGTAGAGCAGTACTTC. Translation: CASSSGGGDRGVEQYF.

This clonotype was counted between two and nine times. In DNA, the CDR3 is TGCAGTGCTAATCGGGGTAATGAAAAACTGTTTTTT. It codes for CSANRGNEKLFF. The genes are TRBV20-1 and TRBJ1-4; no firm D call. This CDR3 has 12 residues. CDR1 is DFQATT, CDR2 SNEGSKA, per germline (reference sequence). V dropped 4 bases and J dropped 4 bases, with 7 bases sitting between them.

This chain links TRBV5-6 with TRBJ2-5, with 9 nucleotides matching TRBD2. Germline V CDR1 and CDR2: SGHDT, YYEEEE. This CDR3 has 15 amino acids. V trimming: 0 bases; J trimming: 5 bases; junction bases outside the gene matches: 5. In nucleotides, the CDR3 is TGTGCCAGCAGCTTGGTAGCGGGGGTTCGTGAGACCCAGTACTTC. It translates to CASSLVAGVRETQYF.

The rearrangement joins TRBV11-3 to TRBJ1-1, with a tentative D call TRBD1 (6 bases). The CDR3 covers 14 residues. Germline-derived CDR1 and CDR2 are SGHNT and YENEEA. The V and J ends lost 3 bases and 3 bases respectively, with 11 bases between them. CDR3 nucleotides: TGTGCCAGCAGCTTGAGGGGACAATACACTGAAGCTTTCTTT. Its protein product is CASSLRGQYTEAFF.

The CDR3 DNA follows: TGCAGTGCTCGCCTAACTAGCAGAATAAGCACAGATACGCAGTATTTT. This encodes CSARLTSRISTDTQYF. The rearrangement links TRBV20-1 to TRBJ2-3; possible D gene TRBD2, 6 bases. V was cut by 5 bases and J by 0 bases, with 18 bases left in between. The CDR3 has 16 amino acids. Per the germline V gene, CDR1 is DFQATT and CDR2 is SNEGSKA (reference sequence).

The chain is built from TRBV28 and TRBJ2-5; 8 nucleotides align to TRBD1. The V gene end was trimmed by 6 bases and the J gene end by 5 bases; junction bases not matched to a gene: 8. CDR1 and CDR2 (germline): MDHEN, SYDVKM. The length of the CDR3 is 14 residues. CDR3 sequence (DNA): TGTGCCAGCAGACAAGGACAGGGTGGGGAGACCCAGTACTTC. This sequence encodes CASRQGQGGETQYF.

This chain joins TRBV19 and TRBJ1-5; D unclear. V was shortened by 1 base and J by 0 bases, with 7 bases between the two germline ends. Germline V gives CDR1 LNHDA, CDR2 SQIVND (reference sequence). The CDR3 contains 15 residues. This CDR3 is CASSIVHFSNQPQHF. The CDR3 bases are TGTGCCAGTAGTATAGTCCACTTTAGCAATCAGCCCCAGCATTTT.

This clonotype was recorded a few times. The chain combines TRBV29-1 with TRBJ2-2, with no clear D. From germline, CDR1 is SQVTM and CDR2 ANQGSEA. CDR3 length equals 15 residues. V was trimmed by 7 bases and J by 3 bases, leaving 18 bases between them. The CDR3: CSAQTQGYDTGELFF. DNA for the CDR3: TGCAGCGCCCAAACGCAAGGGTACGACACCGGGGAGCTGTTTTTT.

The chain employs TRBV7-2 and TRBJ1-1; D perhaps matches TRBD1 (5 bases). V was pared by 3 bases and J by 0 bases, with 8 bases between. CDR3 length: 14 amino acids. Germline-derived CDR1 and CDR2 are SGHTA and FQGNSA. In DNA form, the CDR3 reads TGTGCCAGCAGCTTTTGGGGGATGAACACTGAAGCTTTCTTT. Its protein is CASSFWGMNTEAFF.

This clonotype came up a few times. V usage is TRBV7-8 and J usage is TRBJ1-6; 8 bases line up with TRBD1. CDR1 and CDR2 (germline): SGHVS, FQNEAQ. The CDR3 length is 15 residues. Unmatched junction bases numbered 5, after V lost 2 bases and J lost 8 bases. The CDR3 loop is CASSLNARGHSPLHF. Written as DNA, the CDR3 is TGTGCCAGCAGCTTAAACGCCAGGGGGCATTCACCCCTCCACTTT.

The chain links TRBV29-1 to TRBJ1-1, with 9 positions matching TRBD1. The germline V gene has CDR1 SQVTM and CDR2 ANQGSEA. The length of the CDR3 is 15 residues. V lost 7 bases and J lost 5; bases outside the gene matches: 14. The CDR3, as DNA: TGCAGCGCACAACAGGGGGCGTGGGAAAAAACTGAAGCTTTCTTT. The encoded protein is CSAQQGAWEKTEAFF.

CDR3 sequence: CASSFSQGYTF. The CDR3 DNA reads TGTGCCAGCAGTTTCTCACAGGGCTACACCTTC. The chain employs TRBV28 and TRBJ1-2; D gene uncertain. Looked up from germline, CDR1 is MDHEN and CDR2 is SYDVKM. The V gene lost 3 bases and the J gene lost 8 bases, with 7 bases spanning the gap. The CDR3 contains 11 residues.

This clonotype has a single count. The chain couples TRBV9 to TRBJ2-2; D is uncertain. The CDR3 loop spans 13 amino acids. Trimming took 2 bases from V and 3 from J, leaving 5 bases between them. Germline CDR1 reads SGDLS; CDR2 reads YYNGEE. CDR3 region: CASSVRYTGELFF. The CDR3 DNA sequence: TGTGCCAGCAGCGTTAGATACACCGGGGAGCTGTTTTTT.